This T cell receptor beta chain comes out of a study of shared clonotypes between healthy human individuals. Generated by immunoSEQ multiplex PCR, the TCRdb table keeps only in-frame clones and is missing some. The sample has fewer than 2.5 million clones; 93% are singletons. V lost 4 bases, J lost 4 bases, and 14 bases lay in between. The CDR3 sequence is 14 residues long. The germline CDR1 and CDR2 sequences are GTSNPN and SVGIG (reference sequence). The genes are TRBV30 and TRBJ1-3; TRBD1 might be the D (5 bases). Source material: naive CD4+ T cells from PBMCs. The sample's subset: CD45RA+ positively selected. This TCR was sampled from a man younger than 30 in good health. Some clones in this sample may be carry-over from other donors' samples. This CDR3 is CAWNVKGSGNTIYF. CDR3 DNA: TGTGCCTGGAATGTGAAGGGGTCAGGAAACACCATATATTTT.